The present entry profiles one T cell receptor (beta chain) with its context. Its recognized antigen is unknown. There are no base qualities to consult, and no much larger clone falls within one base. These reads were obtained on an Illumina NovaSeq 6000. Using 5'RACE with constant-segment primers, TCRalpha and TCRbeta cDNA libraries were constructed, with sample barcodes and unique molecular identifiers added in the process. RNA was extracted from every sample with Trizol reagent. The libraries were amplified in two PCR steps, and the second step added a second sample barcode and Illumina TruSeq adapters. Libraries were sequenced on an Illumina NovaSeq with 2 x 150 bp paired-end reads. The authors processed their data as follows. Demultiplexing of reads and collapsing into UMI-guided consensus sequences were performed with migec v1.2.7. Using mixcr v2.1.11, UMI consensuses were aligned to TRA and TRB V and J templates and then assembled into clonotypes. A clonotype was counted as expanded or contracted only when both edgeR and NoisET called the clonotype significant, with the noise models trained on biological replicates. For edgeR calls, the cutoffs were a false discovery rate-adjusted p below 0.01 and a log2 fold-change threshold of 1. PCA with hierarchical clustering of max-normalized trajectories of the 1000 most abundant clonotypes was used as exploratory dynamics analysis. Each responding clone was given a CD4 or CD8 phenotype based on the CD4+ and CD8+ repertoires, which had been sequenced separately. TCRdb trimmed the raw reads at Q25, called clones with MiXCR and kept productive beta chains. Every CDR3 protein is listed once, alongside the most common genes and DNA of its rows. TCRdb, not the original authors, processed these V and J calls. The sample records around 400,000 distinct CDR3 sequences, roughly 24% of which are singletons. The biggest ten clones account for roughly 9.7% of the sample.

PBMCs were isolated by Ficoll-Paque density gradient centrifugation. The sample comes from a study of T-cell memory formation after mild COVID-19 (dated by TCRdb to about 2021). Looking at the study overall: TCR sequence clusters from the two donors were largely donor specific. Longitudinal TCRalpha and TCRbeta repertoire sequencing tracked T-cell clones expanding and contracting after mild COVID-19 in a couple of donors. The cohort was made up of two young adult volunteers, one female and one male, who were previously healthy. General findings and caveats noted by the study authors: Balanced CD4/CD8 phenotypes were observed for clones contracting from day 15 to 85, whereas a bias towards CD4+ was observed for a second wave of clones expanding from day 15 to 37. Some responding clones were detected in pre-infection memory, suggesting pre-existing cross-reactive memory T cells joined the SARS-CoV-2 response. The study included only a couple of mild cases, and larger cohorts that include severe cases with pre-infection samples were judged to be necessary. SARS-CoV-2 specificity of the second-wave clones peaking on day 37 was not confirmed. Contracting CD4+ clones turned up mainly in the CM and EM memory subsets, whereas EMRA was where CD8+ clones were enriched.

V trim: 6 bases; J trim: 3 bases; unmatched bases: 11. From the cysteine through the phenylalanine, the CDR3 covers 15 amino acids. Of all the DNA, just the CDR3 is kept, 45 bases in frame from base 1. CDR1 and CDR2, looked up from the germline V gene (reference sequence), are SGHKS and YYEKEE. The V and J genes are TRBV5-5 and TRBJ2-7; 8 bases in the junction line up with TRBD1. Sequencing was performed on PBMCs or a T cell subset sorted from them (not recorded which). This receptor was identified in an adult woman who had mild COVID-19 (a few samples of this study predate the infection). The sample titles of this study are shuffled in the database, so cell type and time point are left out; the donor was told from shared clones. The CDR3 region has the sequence CASTRGLSGGYEQYF. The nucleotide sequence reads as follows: TGTGCCAGCACCAGGGGGCTTTCAGGCGGCTACGAGCAGTACTTC. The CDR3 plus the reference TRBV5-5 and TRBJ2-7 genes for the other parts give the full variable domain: DAGVTQSPTHLIKTRGQQVTLRCSPISGHKSVSWYQQVLGQGPQFIFQYYEKEERGRGNFPDRFSARQFPNYSSELNVNALLLGDSALYLCASTRGLSGGYEQYFGPGTRLTVT.